This note documents a single T cell receptor beta chain sequence. This sample is drawn from a study of blood T cell repertoires in COVID-19. Overall study: The cDNA or gDNA used as material had been derived from T cells, B-cell-depleted T cells, or PBMCs.

During active infection, Seattle patients enrolled and were then monitored through disease. The CDR3 consists of 16 residues. Losses at the gene ends were 0 bases for V and 4 bases for J; bases not matched to a gene: 8. From germline, CDR1 is LGHNA and CDR2 YSLEER. This table comes from immunoSEQ multiplex PCR, and its TCRdb copy is limited to in-frame clones, with some not included. The sample comprises fewer than 300,000 clones, about 80% of which are singletons, and around a sixth rests with the top ten. Sequencing was carried out using peripheral blood. The rearrangement uses TRBV4-3 and TRBJ1-1, with 7 positions matching TRBD1. This clonotype was sampled from a person between 65 and 79 years old with COVID-19, enrolled during active disease. CDR3 in DNA: TGCGCCAGCAGCCAAGATGGAGGTTCAGGGGGCACTGAAGCTTTCTTT. Encoded protein: CASSQDGGSGGTEAFF.